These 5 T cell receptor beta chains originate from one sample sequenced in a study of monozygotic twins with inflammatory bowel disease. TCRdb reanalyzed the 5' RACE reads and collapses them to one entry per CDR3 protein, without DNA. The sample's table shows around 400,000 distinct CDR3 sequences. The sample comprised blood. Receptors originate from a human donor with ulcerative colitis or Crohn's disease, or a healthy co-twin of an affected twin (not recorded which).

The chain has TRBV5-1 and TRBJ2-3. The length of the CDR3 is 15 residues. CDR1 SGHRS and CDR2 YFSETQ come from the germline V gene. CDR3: CASSLGLDGVDTQYF.

The CDR3 protein is CASSPRNRGNTGELFF. The chain links TRBV7-8 to TRBJ2-2; lacking DNA, the TRBD1 call made by TCRdb goes unchecked. Germline CDR1 SGHVS, CDR2 FQNEAQ. CDR3 length equals 16 residues.

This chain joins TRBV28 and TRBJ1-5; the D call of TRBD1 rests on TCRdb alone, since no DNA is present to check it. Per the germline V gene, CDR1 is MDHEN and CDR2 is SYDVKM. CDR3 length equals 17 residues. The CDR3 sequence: CASSPGQGILGNQPQHF.

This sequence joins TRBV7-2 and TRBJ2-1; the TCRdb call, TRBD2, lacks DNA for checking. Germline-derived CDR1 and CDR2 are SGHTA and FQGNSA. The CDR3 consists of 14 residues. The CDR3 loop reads CASSLLAVYNEQFF.

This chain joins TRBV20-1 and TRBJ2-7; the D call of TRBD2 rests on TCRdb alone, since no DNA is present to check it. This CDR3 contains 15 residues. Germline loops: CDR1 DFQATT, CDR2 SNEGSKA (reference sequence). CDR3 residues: CSVNLGLAAAYEQYF.